A selection of T cell receptor beta chains follows, all from one sample in a study of identical twins. TCRdb re-analysed the 5' RACE reads in MiXCR, keeping a single row per CDR3 protein. The sample yields about 690,000 distinct CDR3 sequences, 21% seen once. These records were also assigned to another study, of T cells expressing NK-cell markers.

The sequenced material came from PBMCs. The receptors were sampled from a woman under 30 in good health. The CDR3 runs from the conserved cysteine through the conserved F or W. The D gene is left open where the match is weak. Some rows mark clone size as missing; the rest say once, few, many or name a class of expanded clone.

TRBV5-1,TRBJ2-7,few,-,TGCGCCAGCAGCTTAACCCAGGAACGGGGCGAGCAGTACTTC,CASSLTQERGEQYF
TRBV5-1,TRBJ2-1,-,TRBD2,TGCGCCAGCAGCCTAGGGACTAGCGGGAGGTTTAGGAATGAGCAGTTCTTC,CASSLGTSGRFRNEQFF
TRBV20-1,TRBJ2-1,few,TRBD2,TGCAGTGCTAGGCGGGGGGGATGGTACAATGAGCAGTTCTTC,CSARRGGWYNEQFF
TRBV18,TRBJ2-3,-,-,TGTGCCAGCTCAAGCCCGCGGGATACGCAGTATTTT,CASSSPRDTQYF
TRBV5-1,TRBJ2-1,many,TRBD2,TGCGCCAGCAGCCCCCCGGGACTAGCGGGGGGCAGCTCCTACAATGAGCAGTTCTTC,CASSPPGLAGGSSYNEQFF
TRBV3-1,TRBJ2-2,few,-,TGTGCCAGCAGCTTACTTCGGACAGCCCGGGTCCACACCGGGGAGCTGTTTTTT,CASSLLRTARVHTGELFF
TRBV5-6,TRBJ2-7,few,TRBD2,TGTGCCAGCAGTCGGGGAGGGGAGTCCTACGAGCAGTACTTC,CASSRGGESYEQYF
TRBV15,TRBJ1-1,-,-,TGTGCCACCAGCAGAGATAGAATGGAAGCTTTCTTT,CATSRDRMEAFF
TRBV4-3,TRBJ2-1,-,TRBD2,TGCGCCAGCAGCCAAGATCTCGGGAGGCCTTCCAATGAGCAGTTCTTC,CASSQDLGRPSNEQFF
TRBV29-1,TRBJ2-3,-,TRBD1,TGCAGCGTTGAGAGGGGACAGAACACAGATACGCAGTATTTT,CSVERGQNTDTQYF
TRBV10-3,TRBJ2-7,few,TRBD1,TGTGCCATCAGTGACGCCAGGACAGGCTACGAGCAGTACTTC,CAISDARTGYEQYF
TRBV28,TRBJ2-3,-,-,TGTGCCAGCCGCCGCGGGGGCCGGACAGATACGCAGTATTTT,CASRRGGRTDTQYF
TRBV11-2,TRBJ2-1,-,TRBD2,TGTGCCAGCAGCTCCTACCCCATGACTAGCGGGGGTTCTCCCTACAATGAGCAGTTCTTC,CASSSYPMTSGGSPYNEQFF
TRBV4-3,TRBJ2-2,once,-,TGCGCCAGCAGCCAAGAACCGGGGGGCGGGAACACCGGGGAGCTGTTTTTT,CASSQEPGGGNTGELFF
TRBV7-2,TRBJ2-1,-,TRBD2,TGTGCCAGCAGCTTGGATGGGACTAGCAGTTACAATGAGCAGTTCTTC,CASSLDGTSSYNEQFF
TRBV29-1,TRBJ2-7,few,TRBD2,TGCAGCGCACGACTAGCGGGAGGGCCTGGGCAGTACTTC,CSARLAGGPGQYF
TRBV7-6,TRBJ2-5,few,TRBD1,TGTGCCAGCAGCTTGGGGACAGGGGCTCGAAAGACCCAGTACTTC,CASSLGTGARKTQYF
TRBV20-1,TRBJ2-7,few,-,TGCAGTGCTGTATCATCCGGCGGGTGCTTCTTC,CSAVSSGGCFF
TRBV20-1,TRBJ2-1,-,TRBD2,TGCAGTGCTAGAGATCCGGGCGGGGGGGCCGATGAGCAGTTCTTC,CSARDPGGGADEQFF
TRBV12-3/TRBV12-4,TRBJ2-5,few,TRBD1,TGTGCCAGCAGCCAGGCAGGGGGCAGGCAGACCCAGTACTTC,CASSQAGGRQTQYF
TRBV7-2,TRBJ2-1,-,TRBD2,TGTGCCAGCAGCAGAAGACTAGCGGGAGTCTACAATGAGCAGTTCTTC,CASSRRLAGVYNEQFF
TRBV12-3/TRBV12-4,TRBJ1-2,few,-,TGTGCCAGCAGTTTCGGGCAGATTTATGGCTACACCTTC,CASSFGQIYGYTF
TRBV18,TRBJ2-2,few,-,TGTGCCAGCTCACCACCCTTGGCGTCCGGGGAGCTGTTTTTT,CASSPPLASGELFF
TRBV12-3/TRBV12-4,TRBJ2-5,few,TRBD2,TGTGCCAGCAGTTCCCCGGGACTACAAGAGACCCAGTACTTC,CASSSPGLQETQYF
TRBV2,TRBJ2-3,few,-,TGTGCCAGCGGTCACGGCCTGCTTAGCACAGATACGCAGTATTTT,CASGHGLLSTDTQYF
TRBV10-3,TRBJ1-2,few,-,TGTGCCTCCCAAGGGACGGCCAAAGGGGGCTACACCTTC,CASQGTAKGGYTF
TRBV9,TRBJ2-3,-,TRBD2,TGTGCCAGCAGCGCAAGTAGCGGGGGGGCCGGGAATACGCAGTATTTT,CASSASSGGAGNTQYF
TRBV29-1,TRBJ2-6,few,-,TGCAGCGTTGTATTTTGGGTGACTGGGGCCAACGTCCTGACTTTC,CSVVFWVTGANVLTF
TRBV12-5,TRBJ2-5,-,-,TGTGCTAGTGGTTCCGAGGACCCAGACCAAGAGACCCAGTACTTC,CASGSEDPDQETQYF
TRBV7-9,TRBJ2-5,-,-,TGTGCCACTAAGAGTTTGAAGAGCCAAGAGACCCAGTACTTC,CATKSLKSQETQYF
TRBV12-3/TRBV12-4,TRBJ2-3,-,-,TGTGCCAGCCAACAGGGTAGGGCGCAGTATTTT,CASQQGRAQYF
TRBV5-5,TRBJ1-1,few,-,TGTGCCAGCAGCTTCGTAGGCCAGAACCTTGAAGCTTTCTTT,CASSFVGQNLEAFF
TRBV6-5,TRBJ1-4,once,-,TGTGCCAGCAGTCGACCCAATGAAAAACTGTTTTTT,CASSRPNEKLFF
TRBV10-2,TRBJ2-1,-,-,TGCGCCAGTCGTCGTCACGGGGGCATGAAACCCTACAATGAGCAGTTCTTC,CASRRHGGMKPYNEQFF